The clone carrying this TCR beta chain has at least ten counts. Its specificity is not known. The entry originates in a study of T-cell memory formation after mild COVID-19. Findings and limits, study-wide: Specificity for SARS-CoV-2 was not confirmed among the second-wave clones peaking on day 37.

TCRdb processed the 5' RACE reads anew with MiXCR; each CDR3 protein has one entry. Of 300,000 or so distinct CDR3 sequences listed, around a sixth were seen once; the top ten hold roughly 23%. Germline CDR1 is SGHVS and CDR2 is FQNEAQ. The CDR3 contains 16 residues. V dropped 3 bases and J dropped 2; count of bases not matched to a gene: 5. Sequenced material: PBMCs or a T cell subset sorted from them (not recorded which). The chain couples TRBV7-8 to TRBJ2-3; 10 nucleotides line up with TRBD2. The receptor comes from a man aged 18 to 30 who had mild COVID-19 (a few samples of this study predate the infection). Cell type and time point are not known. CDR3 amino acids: CASSLTAGGNTDTQYF. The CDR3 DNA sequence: TGTGCCAGCAGCTTGACAGCGGGGGGGAACACAGATACGCAGTATTTT. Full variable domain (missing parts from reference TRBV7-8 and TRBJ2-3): GAGVSQSPRYKVAKRGQDVALRCDPISGHVSLFWYQQALGQGPEFLTYFQNEAQLDKSGLPSDRFFAERPEGSVSTLKIQRTQQEDSAVYLCASSLTAGGNTDTQYFGPGTRLTVL.